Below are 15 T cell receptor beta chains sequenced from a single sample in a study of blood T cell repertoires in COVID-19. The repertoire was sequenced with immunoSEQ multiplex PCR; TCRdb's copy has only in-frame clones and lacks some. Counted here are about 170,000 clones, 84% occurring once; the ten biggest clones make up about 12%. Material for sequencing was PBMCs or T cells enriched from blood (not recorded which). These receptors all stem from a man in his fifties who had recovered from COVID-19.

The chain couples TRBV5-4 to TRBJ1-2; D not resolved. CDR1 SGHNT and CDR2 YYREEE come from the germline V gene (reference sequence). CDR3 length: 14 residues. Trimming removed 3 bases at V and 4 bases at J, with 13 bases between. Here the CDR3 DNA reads TGTGCCAGCAGCTCTCGGGCCGCGGGCTATGGCTACACCTTC. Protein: CASSSRAAGYGYTF.

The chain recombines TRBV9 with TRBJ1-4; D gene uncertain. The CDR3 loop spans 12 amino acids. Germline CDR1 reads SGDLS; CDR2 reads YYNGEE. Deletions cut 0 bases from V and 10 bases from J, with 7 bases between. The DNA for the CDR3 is TGTGCCAGCAGCGTAGGTTCAGGAAAACTGTTTTTT. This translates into CASSVGSGKLFF. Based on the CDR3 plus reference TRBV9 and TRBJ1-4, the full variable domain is DSGVTQTPKHLITATGQRVTLRCSPRSGDLSVYWYQQSLDQGLQFLIQYYNGEERAKGNILERFSAQQFPDLHSELNLSSLELGDSALYFCASSVGSGKLFFGSGTQLSVL.

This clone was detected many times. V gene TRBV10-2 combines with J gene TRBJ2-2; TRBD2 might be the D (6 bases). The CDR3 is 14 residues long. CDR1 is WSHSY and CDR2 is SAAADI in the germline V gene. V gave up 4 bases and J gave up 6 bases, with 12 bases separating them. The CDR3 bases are TGCGCCAGCAGTGTCGGCGGGGAGTCCGGGGAGCTGTTTTTT. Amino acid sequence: CASSVGGESGELFF.

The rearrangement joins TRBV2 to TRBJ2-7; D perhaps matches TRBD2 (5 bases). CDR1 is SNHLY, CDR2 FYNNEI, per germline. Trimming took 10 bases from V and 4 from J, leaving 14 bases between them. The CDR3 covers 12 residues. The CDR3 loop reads CATTGMFYEQYF. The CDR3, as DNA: TGTGCCACCACCGGGATGTTTTACGAGCAGTACTTC. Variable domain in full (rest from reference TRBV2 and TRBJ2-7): EPEVTQTPSHQVTQMGQEVILRCVPISNHLYFYWYRQILGQKVEFLVSFYNNEISEKSEIFDDQFSVERPDGSNFTLKIRSTKLEDSAMYFCATTGMFYEQYFGPGTRLTVT.

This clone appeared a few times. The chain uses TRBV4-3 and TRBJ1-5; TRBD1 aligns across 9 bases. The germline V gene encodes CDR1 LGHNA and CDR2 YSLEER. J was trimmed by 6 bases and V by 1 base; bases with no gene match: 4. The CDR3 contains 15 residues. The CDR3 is CASSQGRQGGQPQHF. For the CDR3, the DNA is TGCGCCAGCAGCCAAGGTCGACAGGGGGGTCAGCCCCAGCATTTT.

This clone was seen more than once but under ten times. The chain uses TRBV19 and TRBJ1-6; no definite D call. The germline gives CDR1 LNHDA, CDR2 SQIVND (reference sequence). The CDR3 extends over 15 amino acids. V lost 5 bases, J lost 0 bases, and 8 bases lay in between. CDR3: CASSDGSSYNSPLHF. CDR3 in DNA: TGTGCCAGTAGTGACGGGAGCTCCTATAATTCACCCCTCCACTTT.

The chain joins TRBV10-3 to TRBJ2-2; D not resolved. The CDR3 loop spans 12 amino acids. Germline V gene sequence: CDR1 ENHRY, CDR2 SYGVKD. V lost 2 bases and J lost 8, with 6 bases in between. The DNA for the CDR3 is TGTGCCATCAGTGAGCCCTTAGGGGAGCTGTTTTTT. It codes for CAISEPLGELFF.

DNA for the CDR3: TGCGCCAGCAGCCAGGACGACAGGGGAAGGTCACCCCTCCACTTT. Translation gives CASSQDDRGRSPLHF. The chain joins TRBV4-3 to TRBJ1-6, with 8 bases matching TRBD1. The CDR3 runs 15 residues. J gave up 10 bases and V 3 bases, and 8 bases lay outside the gene matches. Germline values: CDR1 LGHNA, CDR2 YSLEER.

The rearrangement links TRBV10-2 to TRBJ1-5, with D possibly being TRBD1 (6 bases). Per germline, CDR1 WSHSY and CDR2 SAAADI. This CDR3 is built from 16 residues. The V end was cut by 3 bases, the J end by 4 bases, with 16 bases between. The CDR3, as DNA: TGCGCCAGCAGTGAAGGACAGTTCCCTGAAAATCAGCCCCAGCATTTT. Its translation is CASSEGQFPENQPQHF.

CDR3 DNA: TGTGCCAGCAGCTCCCAGGGGGTAAGAAACAATGAGCAGTTCTTC. Translated, it gives CASSSQGVRNNEQFF. The chain recombines TRBV7-2 with TRBJ2-1; 7 nucleotides agree with TRBD1. This CDR3 is 15 amino acids long. Trimming at V came to 4 bases and at J to 5 bases, leaving 8 bases not matched to a gene. Looked up from germline, CDR1 is SGHTA and CDR2 is FQGNSA.

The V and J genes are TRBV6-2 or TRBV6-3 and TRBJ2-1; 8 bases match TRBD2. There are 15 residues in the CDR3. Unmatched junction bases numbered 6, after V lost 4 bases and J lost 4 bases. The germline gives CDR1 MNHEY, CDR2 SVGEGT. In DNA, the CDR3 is TGTGCCAGCAGTTCTGCGGGGGGTACTTACAATGAGCAGTTCTTC. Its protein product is CASSSAGGTYNEQFF.

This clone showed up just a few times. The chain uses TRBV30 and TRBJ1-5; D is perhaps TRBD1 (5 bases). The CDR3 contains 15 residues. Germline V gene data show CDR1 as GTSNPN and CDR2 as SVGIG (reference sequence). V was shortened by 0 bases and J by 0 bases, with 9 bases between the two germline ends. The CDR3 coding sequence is TGTGCCTGGAGTGTAGGGGATTATAGCAATCAGCCCCAGCATTTT. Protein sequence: CAWSVGDYSNQPQHF.

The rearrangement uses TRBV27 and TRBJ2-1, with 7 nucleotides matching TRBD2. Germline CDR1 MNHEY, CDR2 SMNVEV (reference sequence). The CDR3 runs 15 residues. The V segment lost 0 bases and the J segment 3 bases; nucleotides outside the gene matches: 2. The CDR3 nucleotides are TGTGCCAGCAGTTTATCCAGGGAGGGCTACAATGAGCAGTTCTTC. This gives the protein CASSLSREGYNEQFF.

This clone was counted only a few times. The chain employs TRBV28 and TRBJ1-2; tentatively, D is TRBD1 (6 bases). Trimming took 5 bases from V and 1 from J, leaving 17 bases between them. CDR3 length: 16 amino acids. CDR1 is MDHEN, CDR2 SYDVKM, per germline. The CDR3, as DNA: TGTGCCAGCAGTAGCCGGGGGGCGGGTGGTAACTATGGCTACACCTTC. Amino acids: CASSSRGAGGNYGYTF.

The CDR3 region is CASSEPSGLALNTQYF. CDR3 DNA: TGTGCCAGCAGTGAACCTAGCGGGTTAGCTTTGAATACGCAGTATTTT. This chain links TRBV2 with TRBJ2-3; 8 positions match TRBD2. The junction had 11 bases not matched to a gene; V was cut back by 2 bases and J by 7 bases. The CDR3 covers 16 residues. Germline V CDR1 and CDR2: SNHLY, FYNNEI. Variable domain in full (rest from reference TRBV2 and TRBJ2-3): EPEVTQTPSHQVTQMGQEVILRCVPISNHLYFYWYRQILGQKVEFLVSFYNNEISEKSEIFDDQFSVERPDGSNFTLKIRSTKLEDSAMYFCASSEPSGLALNTQYFGPGTRLTVL.